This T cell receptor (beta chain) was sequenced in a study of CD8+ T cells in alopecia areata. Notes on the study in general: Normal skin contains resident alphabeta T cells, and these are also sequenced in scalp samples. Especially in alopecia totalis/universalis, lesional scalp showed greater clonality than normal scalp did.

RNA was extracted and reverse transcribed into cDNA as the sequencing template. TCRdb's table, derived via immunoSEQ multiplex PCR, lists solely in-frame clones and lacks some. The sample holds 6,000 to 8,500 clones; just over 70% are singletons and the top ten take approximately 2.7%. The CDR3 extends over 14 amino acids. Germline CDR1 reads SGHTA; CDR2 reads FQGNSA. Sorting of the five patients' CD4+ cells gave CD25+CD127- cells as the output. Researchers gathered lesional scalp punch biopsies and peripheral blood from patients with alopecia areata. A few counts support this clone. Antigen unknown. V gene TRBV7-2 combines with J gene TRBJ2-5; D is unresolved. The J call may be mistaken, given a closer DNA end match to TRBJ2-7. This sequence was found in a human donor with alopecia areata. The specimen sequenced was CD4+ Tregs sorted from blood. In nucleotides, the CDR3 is TGTGCCAGCAGCTTAGCCCATAGTACCTACGAGCAGTACTTC. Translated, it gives CASSLAHSTYEQYF.